These T cell receptor beta chains were read from a single sample in a study of blood T cell repertoires in COVID-19. Clones were sequenced by immunoSEQ multiplex PCR, and TCRdb holds only the in-frame ones, with some missing. The sample includes a few hundred thousand clones, 70% to 90% of them seen just once. Input material: peripheral blood. The receptors were gathered from a woman aged 50 to 60 with COVID-19, enrolled during active disease. Each CDR3 is given with its conserved first and last residue. A D gene is named only where the DNA matches it firmly. Clone size, where shown, is once, few, many, or a class for clones that have expanded.

D gene: -
clone size: -
V gene: TRBV6-2/TRBV6-3
J gene: TRBJ1-1
CDR3 protein: CASSTKPGQNTEAFF
CDR3 DNA: TGTGCCAGCAGTACTAAACCGGGACAAAACACTGAAGCTTTCTTT

D gene: -
clone size: -
V gene: TRBV5-1
J gene: TRBJ2-7
CDR3 protein: CASSLAGAPPSYEQYF
CDR3 DNA: TGCGCCAGCAGCTTGGCAGGGGCCCCCCCCTCCTACGAGCAGTACTTC

D gene: -
clone size: -
V gene: TRBV19
J gene: TRBJ2-3
CDR3 protein: CASSISVNRRKYF
CDR3 DNA: TGTGCCAGTAGTATTTCGGTCAATCGGAGGAAGTATTTT

D gene: -
clone size: -
V gene: TRBV27
J gene: TRBJ2-1
CDR3 protein: CASSFGGKTYNEQFF
CDR3 DNA: TGTGCCAGCAGTTTCGGGGGTAAGACGTACAATGAGCAGTTCTTC

D gene: TRBD1
clone size: -
V gene: TRBV18
J gene: TRBJ1-1
CDR3 protein: CASSPRTGENTEAFF
CDR3 DNA: TGTGCCAGCTCACCACGGACAGGGGAGAACACTGAAGCTTTCTTT

D gene: TRBD2
clone size: few
V gene: TRBV5-1
J gene: TRBJ2-3
CDR3 protein: CASSLEGLDSQYF
CDR3 DNA: TGCGCCAGCAGCTTGGAGGGACTAGATTCGCAGTATTTT

D gene: TRBD2
clone size: -
V gene: TRBV7-2
J gene: TRBJ2-1
CDR3 protein: CATSTGTIRNEQFF
CDR3 DNA: TGTGCCACTTCGACCGGGACTATTAGGAATGAGCAGTTCTTC

D gene: -
clone size: -
V gene: TRBV19
J gene: TRBJ2-1
CDR3 protein: CASSKEGEQFF
CDR3 DNA: TGTGCCAGTAGTAAGGAGGGTGAGCAGTTCTTC

D gene: TRBD1
clone size: -
V gene: TRBV3-1/TRBV3-2
J gene: TRBJ1-4
CDR3 protein: CASSPRAAGGTEKLFF
CDR3 DNA: TGTGCCAGCAGCCCCAGGGCGGCAGGGGGCACTGAAAAACTGTTTTTT

D gene: TRBD1
clone size: -
V gene: TRBV25-1
J gene: TRBJ1-1
CDR3 protein: CASSEFIGQGDPNTEAFF
CDR3 DNA: TGTGCCAGCAGTGAATTTATCGGCCAGGGGGACCCGAACACTGAAGCTTTCTTT

D gene: TRBD1
clone size: -
V gene: TRBV27
J gene: TRBJ1-4
CDR3 protein: CASSFSRDSPKLFF
CDR3 DNA: TGTGCCAGCAGTTTTTCCCGGGACAGCCCCAAACTGTTTTTT

D gene: TRBD1
clone size: -
V gene: TRBV7-9
J gene: TRBJ1-1
CDR3 protein: CASSLWTGVRGTEAFF
CDR3 DNA: TGTGCCAGCAGCCTGTGGACAGGTGTCCGGGGCACTGAAGCTTTCTTT

D gene: -
clone size: -
V gene: TRBV7-9
J gene: TRBJ1-1
CDR3 protein: CASSLEGGTEAFF
CDR3 DNA: TGTGCCAGCAGCTTAGAGGGGGGGACTGAAGCTTTCTTT

D gene: -
clone size: -
V gene: TRBV27
J gene: TRBJ2-7
CDR3 protein: CASSLSTASYEQYF
CDR3 DNA: TGTGCCAGCAGTTTATCCACAGCCAGTTACGAGCAGTACTTC

D gene: -
clone size: -
V gene: TRBV11-3
J gene: TRBJ2-5
CDR3 protein: CASSSPSSRVVETQYF
CDR3 DNA: TGTGCCAGCAGCTCACCTAGTAGTCGGGTCGTGGAGACCCAGTACTTC

D gene: -
clone size: -
V gene: TRBV2
J gene: TRBJ1-1
CDR3 protein: CASRETGFGTEAFF
CDR3 DNA: TGTGCCAGCAGGGAGACGGGTTTTGGTACTGAAGCTTTCTTT

D gene: -
clone size: -
V gene: TRBV7-9
J gene: TRBJ2-3
CDR3 protein: CASTSFSSYSTDTQYF
CDR3 DNA: TGTGCCAGCACCTCTTTTTCTTCTTATAGCACAGATACGCAGTATTTT

D gene: -
clone size: -
V gene: TRBV6-5
J gene: TRBJ2-7
CDR3 protein: CASSYERGPYEQYF
CDR3 DNA: TGTGCCAGCAGTTACGAAAGGGGCCCCTACGAGCAGTACTTC